Below are 27 T cell receptor beta chains sequenced from a single sample in a study of cytomegalovirus exposure and HLA in healthy donors. The study ran its PCR with 60 Vbeta and 13 Jbeta primers. Produced via immunoSEQ multiplex PCR; TCRdb's table is partial and in-frame only. Here the sample spans approximately 110,000 clones, about two thirds being singletons. Sequencing was performed on PBMCs. These receptors were obtained from a man aged 60 to 75 in good health and CMV-seropositive.

This clone was counted between two and nine times. The chain has TRBV14 and TRBJ2-1, with 10 positions matching TRBD2. In germline, CDR1 is SGHDN, CDR2 FVKESK. The V segment lost 2 bases and the J segment 6 bases; nucleotides outside the gene matches: 4. The length of the CDR3 is 15 residues. CDR3 DNA sequence: TGTGCCAGCAGCCAATCACTAGCGGGGCTCAATGAGCAGTTCTTC. It yields the protein CASSQSLAGLNEQFF. The full variable domain, completed using reference TRBV14 and TRBJ2-1, is EAGVTQFPSHSVIEKGQTVTLRCDPISGHDNLYWYRRVMGKEIKFLLHFVKESKQDESGMPNNRFLAERTGGTYSTLKVQPAELEDSGVYFCASSQSLAGLNEQFFGPGTRLTVL.

The rearrangement links TRBV30 to TRBJ1-2; maybe TRBD1 (6 bases). The CDR3 spans 13 residues. CDR1 is GTSNPN, CDR2 SVGIG, per germline (reference sequence). V was cut by 0 bases and J by 5 bases, with 10 bases left in between. CDR3 sequence: CAWSVDRIYGYTF. The CDR3 nucleotides read TGTGCCTGGAGTGTAGACAGGATTTATGGCTACACCTTC. Full variable domain (outside the CDR3, taken from reference TRBV30 and TRBJ1-2): SQTIHQWPATLVQPVGSPLSLECTVEGTSNPNLYWYRQAAGRGLQLLFYSVGIGQISSEVPQNLSASRPQDRQFILSSKKLLLSDSGFYLCAWSVDRIYGYTFGSGTRLTVV.

Note on this clone: The germline gene is not matched at one end of the junction; a read error may be the cause. This sequence joins TRBV30 and TRBJ1-4; 11 nucleotides agree with TRBD1. The CDR3 is 13 amino acids. Per germline, CDR1 GTSNPN and CDR2 SVGIG (reference sequence). CDR3 loop: CTWTGGFNEKLFF. CDR3 coding DNA: TGTACCTGGACAGGGGGCTTTAATGAAAAACTGTTTTTT.

This chain uses TRBV28 with TRBJ1-2; D call uncertain. Trimming left V 8 bases short and J 5 bases short, with 18 bases between. Germline V gene sequence: CDR1 MDHEN, CDR2 SYDVKM. The CDR3 has 14 residues. The CDR3 is CASRTQVGDYGYTF. The CDR3 region has the DNA TGTGCCAGCCGGACTCAAGTCGGGGATTATGGCTACACCTTC.

This chain uses TRBV6-6 with TRBJ1-1, with 9 bases matching TRBD1. Trimming at V came to 5 bases and at J to 3 bases, leaving 7 bases not matched to a gene. Germline CDR1 MNHNY, CDR2 SVGAGI (reference sequence). There are 15 residues in the CDR3. CDR3: CASSPRTGAYTEAFF. The CDR3 DNA is TGTGCCAGCAGTCCCCGGACAGGGGCTTACACTGAAGCTTTCTTT.

The gene calls are TRBV4-1 and TRBJ1-1, with D perhaps matching TRBD1 (6 bases). CDR3 length equals 14 residues. Trimming removed 6 bases from V and 3 bases from J, with 14 bases in between. Looked up from germline, CDR1 is MGHRA and CDR2 is YSYEKL. CDR3: CASRLREGDTEAFF. For the CDR3, the DNA is TGCGCCAGCAGACTCAGGGAGGGGGACACTGAAGCTTTCTTT.

The chain links TRBV25-1 to TRBJ1-2; D possibly corresponds to TRBD1 (6 bases). V was trimmed by 6 bases and J by 7 bases, leaving 18 bases between them. Germline assignment: CDR1 MGHDK and CDR2 SYGVNS. CDR3 length: 14 amino acids. The DNA of the CDR3 is TGTGCCAGCAGCCTCCTCACACAGGGATCTGGCTACACCTTC. Its translation: CASSLLTQGSGYTF.

This chain uses TRBV6-1 with TRBJ2-7; 9 bases match TRBD1. Trimming at V came to 10 bases and at J to 3 bases, leaving 10 bases not matched to a gene. Looked up from germline, CDR1 is MNHNS and CDR2 is SASEGT. This CDR3 region has 14 residues. The CDR3 nucleotides read TGTGCCACCACCCGGGACAGGGATATCTACGAGCAGTACTTC. This gives the protein CATTRDRDIYEQYF.

This clone has only a few counts. V gene TRBV2 combines with J gene TRBJ1-4; D unclear. The V and J ends lost 4 bases and 8 bases respectively, with 11 bases between them. CDR1 and CDR2 (germline): SNHLY, FYNNEI. There are 13 residues in the CDR3. CDR3 residues: CASSVSQREKLFF. As DNA, the CDR3 is TGTGCCAGCAGTGTCTCCCAGAGGGAAAAACTGTTTTTT.

V usage is TRBV15 and J usage is TRBJ1-5; the D gene is possibly TRBD1 (6 bases). This CDR3 spans 16 amino acids. Trimming stripped 0 bases from V and 6 bases from J, with 15 bases between. Per the germline V gene, CDR1 is LNHNV and CDR2 is YYDKDF (reference sequence). The CDR3: CATSRDVGGRGQPQHF. DNA of the CDR3: TGTGCCACCAGCAGAGATGTTGGGGGCCGGGGTCAGCCCCAGCATTTT.

Within the sample, this clone is medium-sized (0.01 to 0.1%). V is TRBV6-6 and J is TRBJ2-4; D gene ambiguous. With 0 bases removed from V and 8 bases from J, the gap between germline ends came to 8 bases. The germline CDR1 and CDR2 sequences are MNHNY and SVGAGI (reference sequence). This CDR3 region has 13 residues. The DNA for the CDR3 is TGTGCCAGCAGTTACTCGTACTTCGACATTCAGTACTTC. This codes for CASSYSYFDIQYF.

The genes are TRBV6-5 and TRBJ1-4, with D perhaps matching TRBD1 (5 bases). Trimming removed 6 bases at V and 6 bases at J, with 14 bases between. The CDR3 covers 14 residues. The germline V gene has CDR1 MNHEY and CDR2 SVGAGI. Here the CDR3 DNA reads TGTGCCAGCAGCAACGGGGGGGGACATGAAAAACTGTTTTTT. Its translation: CASSNGGGHEKLFF.

This clone was counted only a few times. The chain couples TRBV28 to TRBJ1-6, with D maybe TRBD1 (5 bases). The germline V gene has CDR1 MDHEN and CDR2 SYDVKM. The germline V and J ends were trimmed by 8 bases and 0 bases, with 20 bases remaining between them. The CDR3 covers 18 residues. CDR3: CASASGDVGDSYNSPLHF. The CDR3 DNA follows: TGTGCCAGCGCGAGCGGGGACGTAGGAGACTCCTATAATTCACCCCTCCACTTT.

The V gene is TRBV6-1, the J gene TRBJ2-5; D remains unclear. The CDR3 length is 14 residues. V lost 2 bases and J lost 1, with 8 bases in between. Per the germline V gene, CDR1 is MNHNS and CDR2 is SASEGT. CDR3 sequence reads: CASSESQAQETQYF. CDR3 coding DNA: TGTGCCAGCAGTGAAAGCCAGGCCCAAGAGACCCAGTACTTC.

This sequence joins TRBV6-5 and TRBJ1-4, with D perhaps matching TRBD1 (5 bases). This CDR3 region has 13 residues. Between the trimmed V and J ends, which lost 8 bases and 0 bases, there was a span of 7 bases. CDR1 is MNHEY, CDR2 SVGAGI, per germline. The CDR3 is CASGGSTNEKLFF. Written as DNA, the CDR3 is TGTGCCAGCGGGGGGTCAACTAATGAAAAACTGTTTTTT.

The chain is built from TRBV2 and TRBJ2-5; a weak D match, TRBD2 (7 bases). Germline loops: CDR1 SNHLY, CDR2 FYNNEI. Trimming left V 5 bases short and J 1 base short, with 14 bases between. This CDR3 has 15 amino acids. This CDR3 is CASSLQRGGQETQYF. DNA for the CDR3: TGTGCCAGCAGTCTCCAGAGGGGGGGCCAAGAGACCCAGTACTTC. Variable domain in full (rest from reference TRBV2 and TRBJ2-5): EPEVTQTPSHQVTQMGQEVILRCVPISNHLYFYWYRQILGQKVEFLVSFYNNEISEKSEIFDDQFSVERPDGSNFTLKIRSTKLEDSAMYFCASSLQRGGQETQYFGPGTRLLVL.

The rearrangement joins TRBV27 to TRBJ2-7; 7 nucleotides align to TRBD1. Germline V gene lookup returns CDR1 MNHEY and CDR2 SMNVEV (reference sequence). J was trimmed by 2 bases and V by 3 bases; bases with no gene match: 1. This CDR3 contains 13 residues. In DNA form, the CDR3 reads TGTGCCAGCAGTTTCGGGACAGCCTACGAGCAGTACTTC. It codes for CASSFGTAYEQYF.

A few counts support this clone. This chain joins TRBV30 and TRBJ1-5; D is perhaps TRBD1 (5 bases). CDR3 length equals 15 residues. The V end was cut by 4 bases, the J end by 7 bases, with 20 bases between. The V gene's germline CDR1 is GTSNPN and CDR2 SVGIG (reference sequence). The CDR3 spells CAWILGGSVAQPQHF. CDR3 DNA: TGTGCCTGGATCTTGGGGGGGTCCGTTGCCCAGCCCCAGCATTTT.

The rearrangement links TRBV5-6 to TRBJ2-2; D not resolved. Germline loops: CDR1 SGHDT, CDR2 YYEEEE. The V end was cut by 0 bases, the J end by 1 base, with 7 bases between. This CDR3 region has 15 residues. The CDR3 spells CASSLDRLNTGELFF. The CDR3 DNA reads TGTGCCAGCAGCTTGGACAGATTGAACACCGGGGAGCTGTTTTTT.

The V call is TRBV2, the J call TRBJ1-4; 9 nucleotides agree with TRBD1. The CDR3 contains 15 residues. Germline CDR1 and CDR2: SNHLY and FYNNEI. Unmatched junction bases numbered 8, after V lost 8 bases and J lost 4 bases. CDR3 sequence (DNA): TGTGCCAGCTCGGGACAGGGAGCTTTTAATGAAAAACTGTTTTTT. Encoded protein: CASSGQGAFNEKLFF.

This chain uses TRBV5-3 with TRBJ2-5; 8 nucleotides agree with TRBD1. TRBV5-3 has ORF status, its function being uncertain. The CDR3 consists of 15 residues. V was pared by 6 bases and J by 3 bases, with 10 bases of the junction left unmatched. CDR3 sequence (DNA): TGTGCCAGAATACTGGACAGGGACGAAGAAGAGACCCAGTACTTC. This codes for CARILDRDEEETQYF.

The chain joins TRBV30 to TRBJ1-5; D might be TRBD1 (5 bases). Germline V lookup: CDR1 GTSNPN, CDR2 SVGIG (reference sequence). This CDR3 has 13 amino acids. Trimming took 0 bases from V and 4 from J, leaving 7 bases between them. The CDR3 reads CAWSVKGNQPQHF. CDR3 nucleotide sequence: TGTGCCTGGAGTGTAAAGGGGAATCAGCCCCAGCATTTT.

The rearrangement joins TRBV5-1 to TRBJ1-1, with D uncertain. The ends were cut back, 0 bases at V and 3 bases at J, with 12 bases in the middle. The germline gives CDR1 SGHRS, CDR2 YFSETQ. CDR3 length: 15 residues. CDR3 residues: CASSLDSVEDTEAFF. CDR3 DNA sequence: TGCGCCAGCAGCTTGGACAGCGTGGAGGACACTGAAGCTTTCTTT. Complete variable domain (other parts from reference TRBV5-1 and TRBJ1-1): KAGVTQTPRYLIKTRGQQVTLSCSPISGHRSVSWYQQTPGQGLQFLFEYFSETQRNKGNFPGRFSGRQFSNSRSEMNVSTLELGDSALYLCASSLDSVEDTEAFFGQGTRLTVV.

The V gene is TRBV5-1, the J gene TRBJ2-2; TRBD2 matches at 7 bases. In germline, CDR1 is SGHRS, CDR2 YFSETQ. The CDR3 has 15 residues. V lost 4 bases and J lost 3; bases outside the gene matches: 6. Here the CDR3 DNA reads TGCGCCAGCAGCGCTCGGGAGGACGACACCGGGGAGCTGTTTTTT. As protein: CASSAREDDTGELFF.

This chain joins TRBV7-6 and TRBJ1-3; D is perhaps TRBD1 (5 bases). Trimming took 5 bases from V and 0 from J, leaving 23 bases between them. The germline V gene has CDR1 SGHVS and CDR2 FNYEAQ. The CDR3 length is 19 residues. CDR3 sequence (DNA): TGTGCCAGCAGCGGGGGGACCGGGTGGGGGACGAACTCTGGAAACACCATATATTTT. It is translated as CASSGGTGWGTNSGNTIYF.

J is TRBJ2-3 and V is TRBV6-6; weak D call: TRBD2 (5 bases). The CDR3 consists of 11 residues. CDR1 is MNHNY and CDR2 is SVGAGI in the germline V gene (reference sequence). With 6 bases removed from V and 8 bases from J, the gap between germline ends came to 9 bases. The CDR3 DNA follows: TGTGCCAGCAGCCAGGCGGGTACGCAGTATTTT. It yields the protein CASSQAGTQYF.

The rearrangement uses TRBV11-1 and TRBJ1-1; 8 nucleotides line up with TRBD1. Looked up from germline, CDR1 is SGHAT and CDR2 is FQDESV (reference sequence). V was clipped by 10 bases and J by 0 bases; unmatched bases: 13. This CDR3 contains 16 residues. The CDR3 sequence is CATRRGTTGVNTEAFF. The CDR3, as DNA: TGTGCCACCCGGCGGGGGACGACAGGGGTGAACACTGAAGCTTTCTTT.